These 18 T cell receptor beta chains came from one sample sequenced in a study of response to subunit inactivated influenza vaccine. TCRdb re-analysed the RT-PCR reads in MiXCR, keeping a single row per CDR3 protein. This sample carries a few hundred thousand distinct CDR3 sequences, around 13% of them seen once, and the ten largest clones take around 10%. This specimen consisted of PBMCs from blood, obtained 11 to 12 days after vaccination. The receptors originated from a middle-aged man who received an inactivated influenza vaccine.

There are a few counts of this clonotype. This chain links TRBV15 with TRBJ1-2, with 7 bases aligning to TRBD1. In germline, CDR1 is LNHNV, CDR2 YYDKDF (reference sequence). The CDR3 spans 13 residues. Germline trimming cut 5 bases from V and 7 bases from J; bases unmatched to any gene: 7. The CDR3 reads CATSFARGTGYTF. The CDR3 DNA reads TGTGCCACCAGCTTTGCCAGGGGGACTGGCTACACCTTC.

This chain uses TRBV5-5 with TRBJ2-5; D tentatively reads TRBD1 or TRBD2 (7 bases each). The J call is uncertain, as TRBJ2-1 better fits the DNA end. Germline CDR1 and CDR2: SGHKS and YYEKEE (reference sequence). This CDR3 has 15 residues. The CDR3 region is CASSSNRQGGETQFF. CDR3 nucleotide sequence: TGTGCCAGCAGTTCAAATCGACAGGGAGGGGAGACCCAGTTCTTC.

The chain couples TRBV5-1 to TRBJ2-7, with 9 bases fitting TRBD2. CDR1 is SGHRS, CDR2 YFSETQ, per germline. The junction had 5 bases not matched to a gene; V was cut back by 2 bases and J by 5 bases. The CDR3 sequence is 14 residues long. In nucleotides, the CDR3 is TGCGCCAGCAGCTTTAGTAGCGGGAGTGACGAGCAGTACTTC. It translates to CASSFSSGSDEQYF.

About this clonotype: At one end the junction does not follow the germline gene, possibly because of a read error. The rearrangement uses TRBV12-5 and TRBJ2-2; a possible D gene is TRBD2 (6 bases). The CDR3 consists of 16 residues. Per germline, CDR1 LGHNT and CDR2 FRNRAP. This chain's CDR3 is CASGLVRGSNAGELFF. CDR3 coding DNA: TGTGCTAGTGGTTTGGTGCGGGGTTCGAACGCCGGGGAGCTGTTTTTT. The variable domain in full, with the rest retrieved from reference TRBV12-5 and TRBJ2-2, is DARVTQTPRHKVTEMGQEVTMRCQPILGHNTVFWYRQTMMQGLELLAYFRNRAPLDDSGMPKDRFSAEMPDATLATLKIQPSEPRDSAVYFCASGLVRGSNAGELFFGEGSRLTVL.

This clonotype was recorded a few times. This chain links TRBV7-9 with TRBJ2-7; D call uncertain. Germline V gene data show CDR1 as SEHNR and CDR2 as FQNEAQ (reference sequence). The CDR3 covers 13 residues. V was shortened by 1 base and J by 6 bases, with 10 bases between the two germline ends. The CDR3: CASSLGQIGEQYF. Written as DNA, the CDR3 is TGTGCCAGCAGCTTAGGCCAGATTGGCGAGCAGTACTTC.

This clonotype was found many times. CDR3 nucleotides: TGCGCCAGCAGCCAAGCGGGGGGGAAAGGGATCTACGAGCAGTACTTC. Translated, it gives CASSQAGGKGIYEQYF. The chain links TRBV4-3 to TRBJ2-7; the match to TRBD2 covers 8 bases. Germline CDR1 and CDR2: LGHNA and YSLEER. This CDR3 is built from 16 residues. V dropped 1 base and J dropped 3; count of bases not matched to a gene: 8.

The chain links TRBV4-3 to TRBJ2-7; TRBD1 might be the D (6 bases). CDR1 LGHNA and CDR2 YSLEER come from the germline V gene. V lost 1 base, J lost 2 bases, and 21 bases lay in between. This CDR3 has 18 amino acids. The CDR3 nucleotides read TGCGCCAGCAGCCAAGGACTCCAAACAGGGTTTTTTCCCTACGAGCAGTACTTC. This gives the protein CASSQGLQTGFFPYEQYF.

The V call is TRBV12-3 or TRBV12-4, the J call TRBJ2-7; no firm D call. CDR3 length: 12 amino acids. With 6 bases removed from V and 4 bases from J, the gap between germline ends came to 10 bases. The CDR3 loop reads CASSSVRYEQYF. The DNA for the CDR3 is TGTGCCAGCAGCTCTGTCCGTTACGAGCAGTACTTC.

This clonotype has only a few counts. The chain is built from TRBV6-1 and TRBJ2-5, with TRBD2 identical over 13 bases. CDR1 and CDR2 from the germline V gene are MNHNS and SASEGT. Trimming removed 8 bases from V and 4 bases from J; junction bases left unmatched: 7. The CDR3 has 15 amino acids. The DNA for the CDR3 is TGTGCCAGCTCGTGGGGACTAGCGGGACCAGAGACCCAGTACTTC. Protein sequence: CASSWGLAGPETQYF.

This chain connects TRBV27 to TRBJ2-7, with a weak D call TRBD1 (6 bases). Germline CDR1 MNHEY, CDR2 SMNVEV (reference sequence). The CDR3 consists of 14 residues. Trimming took off 5 bases at V and 5 bases at J, with 16 bases between the two ends. The chain's CDR3 is CASSLTGISNEQYF. CDR3 nucleotides: TGTGCCAGCAGTCTAACAGGGATTTCGAACGAGCAGTACTTC.

This clonotype was counted between two and nine times. This rearrangement joins TRBV4-3 to TRBJ2-1; maybe TRBD2 (6 bases). V was cut by 5 bases and J by 0 bases, with 8 bases left in between. Germline V gene sequence: CDR1 LGHNA, CDR2 YSLEER. This CDR3 has 14 residues. Written as DNA, the CDR3 is TGCGCCAGCAGCGGCGGGATCTCCTACAATGAGCAGTTCTTC. It encodes CASSGGISYNEQFF.

J is TRBJ1-1 and V is TRBV11-2, with D maybe TRBD1 (5 bases). The CDR3 loop spans 15 amino acids. Deletions cut 2 bases from V and 3 bases from J, with 13 bases between. Germline CDR1 is SGHAT and CDR2 is FQNNGV. In nucleotides, the CDR3 is TGTGCCAGCAGCTTATGGGGAGGGGCGGACACTGAAGCTTTCTTT. This gives the protein CASSLWGGADTEAFF.

CDR3 in amino acids: CATSRVGNRGIYEQYF. The CDR3 DNA follows: TGTGCCACCAGCAGAGTAGGTAACAGGGGAATCTACGAGCAGTACTTC. The gene calls are TRBV15 and TRBJ2-7; 7 bases map to TRBD1. With 1 base clipped from V and 3 bases from J, the junction kept 9 bases outside the gene matches. The CDR3 covers 16 residues. CDR1 and CDR2 from the germline V gene are LNHNV and YYDKDF (reference sequence).

This clonotype was found a few times. V is TRBV5-5 and J is TRBJ1-2; D not certain. The germline V gene has CDR1 SGHKS and CDR2 YYEKEE (reference sequence). The V and J ends lost 4 bases and 4 bases respectively, with 20 bases between them. The length of the CDR3 is 16 residues. The CDR3 nucleotides are TGTGCCAGCAGCCCTACGTCGATGACGTCACTCTATGGCTACACCTTC. It codes for CASSPTSMTSLYGYTF.

The CDR3 spells CASSLGPKRGVNEKLFF. The CDR3 DNA follows: TGCGCCAGCAGCTTGGGGCCGAAACGGGGGGTGAATGAAAAACTGTTTTTT. The rearrangement uses TRBV5-1 and TRBJ1-4, with D tentatively TRBD1 (5 bases). Germline V CDR1 and CDR2: SGHRS, YFSETQ. The CDR3 is made up of 17 amino acids. Trimming shortened V by 0 bases and J by 5 bases, and 17 bases separated the two germline ends.

The chain links TRBV11-1 to TRBJ2-3; 9 nucleotides agree with TRBD2. The germline CDR1 and CDR2 sequences are SGHAT and FQDESV (reference sequence). The CDR3 has 17 amino acids. V shed 0 bases, J shed 5 bases, and the junction held 9 bases outside the gene matches. CDR3 loop: CASSLARLAGLQDTQYF. The CDR3 bases are TGTGCCAGCAGCTTAGCTCGCCTAGCGGGACTCCAAGATACGCAGTATTTT.

The table lists this clonotype with a few counts. V is TRBV30 and J is TRBJ2-1; 7 bases align to TRBD1. The CDR3 contains 13 residues. CDR1 and CDR2 from the germline V gene are GTSNPN and SVGIG (reference sequence). The ends lost 5 bases at V and 7 bases at J; junction bases unmatched: 8. CDR3 sequence: CAWDPGQRNEQFF. CDR3 DNA sequence: TGTGCCTGGGACCCGGGACAGCGAAATGAGCAGTTCTTC.

This clonotype turned up a few times. Germline and junction disagree at one end, which may indicate a read error. The chain joins TRBV27 to TRBJ1-6; unclear D gene. The CDR3 length is 11 residues. Germline V gene lookup returns CDR1 MNHEY and CDR2 SMNVEV (reference sequence). DNA for the CDR3: TGTGCCAGCGGTTTCAATTCACCCCTCCACTTT. Translated, it gives CASGFNSPLHF.